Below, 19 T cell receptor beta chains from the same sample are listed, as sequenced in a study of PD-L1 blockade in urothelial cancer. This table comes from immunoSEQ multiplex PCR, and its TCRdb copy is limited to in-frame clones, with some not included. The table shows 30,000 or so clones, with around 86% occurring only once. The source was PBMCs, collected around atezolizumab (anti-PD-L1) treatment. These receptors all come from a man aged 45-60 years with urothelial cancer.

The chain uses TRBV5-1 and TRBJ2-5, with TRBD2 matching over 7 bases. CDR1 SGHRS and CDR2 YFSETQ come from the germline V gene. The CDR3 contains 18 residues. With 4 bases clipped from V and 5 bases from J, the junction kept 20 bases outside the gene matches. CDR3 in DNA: TGCGCCAGCAGCCCGGGGGGATCCAGCGGGGTGCCTCGGGAGACCCAGTACTTC. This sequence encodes CASSPGGSSGVPRETQYF.

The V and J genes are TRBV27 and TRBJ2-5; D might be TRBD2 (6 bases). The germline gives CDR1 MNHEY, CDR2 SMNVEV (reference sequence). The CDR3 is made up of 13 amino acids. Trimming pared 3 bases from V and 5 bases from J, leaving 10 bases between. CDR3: CASSLGGVETQYF. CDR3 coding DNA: TGTGCCAGCAGTTTGGGCGGGGTGGAGACCCAGTACTTC.

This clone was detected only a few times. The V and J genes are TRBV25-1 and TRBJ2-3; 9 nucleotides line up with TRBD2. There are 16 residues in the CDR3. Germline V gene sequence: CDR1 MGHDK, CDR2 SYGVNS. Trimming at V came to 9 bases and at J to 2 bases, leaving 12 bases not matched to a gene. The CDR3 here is CASTPGASGNTDTQYF. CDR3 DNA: TGTGCCAGTACTCCGGGGGCTAGCGGGAACACAGATACGCAGTATTTT.

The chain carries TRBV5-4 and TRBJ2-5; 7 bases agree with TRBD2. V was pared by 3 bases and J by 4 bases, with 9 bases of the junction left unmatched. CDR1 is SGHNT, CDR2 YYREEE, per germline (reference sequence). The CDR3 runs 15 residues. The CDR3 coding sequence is TGTGCCAGCAGCTCCGGGGGGAGTGGGGGAGAGACCCAGTACTTC. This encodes CASSSGGSGGETQYF. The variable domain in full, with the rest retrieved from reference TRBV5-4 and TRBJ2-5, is ETGVTQSPTHLIKTRGQQVTLRCSSQSGHNTVSWYQQALGQGPQFIFQYYREEENGRGNFPPRFSGLQFPNYSSELNVNALELDDSALYLCASSSGGSGGETQYFGPGTRLLVL.

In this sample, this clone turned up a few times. CDR3 coding DNA: TGTGCCAGCAGCCTAGGATTAGCGGCCTACGAGCAGTACTTC. This sequence encodes CASSLGLAAYEQYF. The chain uses TRBV7-2 and TRBJ2-7; the D gene is possibly TRBD2 (6 bases). The CDR3 extends over 14 amino acids. CDR1 and CDR2 from the germline V gene are SGHTA and FQGNSA. Trimming took 5 bases from V and 2 from J, leaving 13 bases between them.

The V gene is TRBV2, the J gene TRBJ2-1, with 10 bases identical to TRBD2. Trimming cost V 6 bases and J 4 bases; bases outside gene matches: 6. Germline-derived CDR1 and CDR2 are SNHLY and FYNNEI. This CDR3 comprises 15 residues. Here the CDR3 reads CASRVLAGAYNEQFF. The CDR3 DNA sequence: TGTGCCAGCAGGGTCCTAGCGGGGGCTTACAATGAGCAGTTCTTC. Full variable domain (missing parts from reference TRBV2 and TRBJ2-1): EPEVTQTPSHQVTQMGQEVILRCVPISNHLYFYWYRQILGQKVEFLVSFYNNEISEKSEIFDDQFSVERPDGSNFTLKIRSTKLEDSAMYFCASRVLAGAYNEQFFGPGTRLTVL.

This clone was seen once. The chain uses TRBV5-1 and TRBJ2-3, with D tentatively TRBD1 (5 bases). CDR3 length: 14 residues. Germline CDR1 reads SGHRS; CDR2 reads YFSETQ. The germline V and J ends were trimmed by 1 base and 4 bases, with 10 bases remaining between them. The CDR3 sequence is CASSLSRVADTQYF. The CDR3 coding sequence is TGCGCCAGCAGCTTGTCCAGGGTAGCAGATACGCAGTATTTT. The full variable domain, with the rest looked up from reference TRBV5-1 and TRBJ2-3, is KAGVTQTPRYLIKTRGQQVTLSCSPISGHRSVSWYQQTPGQGLQFLFEYFSETQRNKGNFPGRFSGRQFSNSRSEMNVSTLELGDSALYLCASSLSRVADTQYFGPGTRLTVL.

The CDR3 coding sequence is TGTGCCAGCAGCCAGGGCGGACGGCGCAATCAGCCCCAGCATTTT. Its translation: CASSQGGRRNQPQHF. V and J are TRBV7-9 and TRBJ1-5, with D possibly being TRBD1 (5 bases). Germline values: CDR1 SEHNR, CDR2 FQNEAQ (reference sequence). V lost 5 bases and J 2 bases, leaving 13 bases between the germline ends. This CDR3 region has 15 residues. Filled out from reference TRBV7-9 and TRBJ1-5, the complete variable domain reads DTGVSQNPRHKITKRGQNVTFRCDPISEHNRLYWYRQTLGQGPEFLTYFQNEAQLEKSRLLSDRFSAERPKGSFSTLEIQRTEQGDSAMYLCASSQGGRRNQPQHFGDGTRLSIL.

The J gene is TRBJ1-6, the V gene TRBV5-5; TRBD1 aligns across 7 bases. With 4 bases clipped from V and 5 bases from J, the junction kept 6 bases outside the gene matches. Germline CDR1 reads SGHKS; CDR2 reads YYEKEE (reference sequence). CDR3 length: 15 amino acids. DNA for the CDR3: TGTGCCAGCAGCCAGACAGGGACGGATAATTCACCCCTCCACTTT. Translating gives CASSQTGTDNSPLHF.

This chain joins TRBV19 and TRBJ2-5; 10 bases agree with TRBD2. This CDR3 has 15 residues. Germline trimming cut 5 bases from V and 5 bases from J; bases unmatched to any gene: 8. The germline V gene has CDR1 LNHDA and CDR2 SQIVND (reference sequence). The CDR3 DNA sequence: TGTGCCAGTAGTCCCGCTAGCGGGGGTCGGGAGACCCAGTACTTC. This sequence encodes CASSPASGGRETQYF.

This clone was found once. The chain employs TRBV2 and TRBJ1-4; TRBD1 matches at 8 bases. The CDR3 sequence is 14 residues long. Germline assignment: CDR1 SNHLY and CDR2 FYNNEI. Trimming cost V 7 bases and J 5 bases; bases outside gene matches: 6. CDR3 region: CASNRQGRNEKLFF. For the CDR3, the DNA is TGTGCCAGCAACCGACAGGGGAGAAATGAAAAACTGTTTTTT.

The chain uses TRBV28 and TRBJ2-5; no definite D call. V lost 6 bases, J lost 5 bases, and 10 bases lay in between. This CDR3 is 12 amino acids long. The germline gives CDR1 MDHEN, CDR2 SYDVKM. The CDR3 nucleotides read TGTGCCAGCAGGACACCTGGGGAGACCCAGTACTTC. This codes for CASRTPGETQYF.

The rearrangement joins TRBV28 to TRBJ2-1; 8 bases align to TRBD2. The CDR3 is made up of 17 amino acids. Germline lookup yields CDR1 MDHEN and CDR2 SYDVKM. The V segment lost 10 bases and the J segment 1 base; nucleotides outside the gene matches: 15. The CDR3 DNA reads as TGTGCCACCAAGACTAGCGCCACTCGCCTTTCCTACAATGAGCAGTTCTTC. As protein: CATKTSATRLSYNEQFF.

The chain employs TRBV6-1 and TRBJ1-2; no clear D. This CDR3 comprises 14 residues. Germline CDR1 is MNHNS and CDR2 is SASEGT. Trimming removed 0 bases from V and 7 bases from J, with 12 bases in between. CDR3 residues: CASSEATGRGGYTF. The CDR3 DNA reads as TGTGCCAGCAGTGAAGCAACCGGCCGGGGTGGCTACACCTTC.

For the CDR3, the DNA is TGTGCCAGCTCAAGGCGGGGGGCCACAGATACGCAGTATTTT. This gives the protein CASSRRGATDTQYF. This rearrangement joins TRBV18 to TRBJ2-3, with TRBD2 matching 8 bases. The CDR3 runs 14 residues. Per germline, CDR1 KGHSH and CDR2 LQKENI. V dropped 5 bases and J dropped 2; count of bases not matched to a gene: 3.

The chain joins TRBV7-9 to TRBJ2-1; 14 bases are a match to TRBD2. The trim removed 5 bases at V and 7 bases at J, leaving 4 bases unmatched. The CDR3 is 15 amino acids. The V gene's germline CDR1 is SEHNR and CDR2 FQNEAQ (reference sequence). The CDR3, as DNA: TGTGCCAGCAGCCCGGGACTAGCGGGAGAGAATGAGCAGTTCTTC. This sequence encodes CASSPGLAGENEQFF.

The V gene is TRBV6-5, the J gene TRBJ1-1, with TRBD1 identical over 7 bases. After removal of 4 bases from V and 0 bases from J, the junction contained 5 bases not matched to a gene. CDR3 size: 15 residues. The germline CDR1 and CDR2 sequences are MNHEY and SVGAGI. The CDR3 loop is CASSSRDSMNTEAFF. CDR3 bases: TGTGCCAGCAGTTCCCGGGACAGCATGAACACTGAAGCTTTCTTT.

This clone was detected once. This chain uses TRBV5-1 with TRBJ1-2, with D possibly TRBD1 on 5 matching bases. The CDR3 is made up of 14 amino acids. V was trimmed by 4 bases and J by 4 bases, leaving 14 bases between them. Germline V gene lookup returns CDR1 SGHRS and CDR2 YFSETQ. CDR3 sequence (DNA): TGCGCCAGCAGCCAGGGTACGGGTGGCTATGGCTACACCTTC. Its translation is CASSQGTGGYGYTF.

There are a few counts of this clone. CDR3 bases: TGTGCCAGCAGCCCTGGCGGGGGCCAAGAGACCCAGTACTTC. It translates to CASSPGGGQETQYF. The chain employs TRBV11-2 and TRBJ2-5; 7 nucleotides agree with TRBD2. Germline V gene lookup returns CDR1 SGHAT and CDR2 FQNNGV. The CDR3 has 14 residues. J was trimmed by 1 base and V by 5 bases; bases with no gene match: 4.